The sequence of this T cell receptor (beta chain) was determined in a study of T cells in localized non-small cell lung cancer. Clones were sequenced by immunoSEQ multiplex PCR, and TCRdb holds only the in-frame ones, with some missing. Here the sample spans 25,000 or so clones, 82% being singletons. A note on this clone: The antigen is undetermined.

The V segment lost 8 bases and the J segment 2 bases; nucleotides outside the gene matches: 11. Germline V lookup: CDR1 SGHTA, CDR2 FQGNSA. The CDR3 is 16 residues long. Study outcomes and limitations: Only one tumor region went through sequencing, so heterogeneity may still be there. T cell clonality was highest in uninvolved adjacent lung, above tumor. Adjacent lung was found to contain a median approximately 50 of the top 100 tumor clones. Longer overall survival was linked to higher blood T cell density.

The receptor comes from a woman aged 40-69 years with stage I lung adenocarcinoma. The specimen comprised peripheral blood, sampled before any cancer treatment. The chain carries TRBV7-2 and TRBJ2-4; 8 bases fit TRBD1. CDR3 coding DNA: TGTGCCAGCTCACCGGACAGGGTCGGCTCCAAAAACATTCAGTACTTC. This translates into CASSPDRVGSKNIQYF.